The 18 T cell receptor beta chains below all came from one sample that was sequenced in a study of control samples from healthy donors and cancer patients. Here immunoSEQ multiplex PCR was the method, and the copy in TCRdb shows in-frame clones only, minus some. Found here are some 97,000 clones, roughly 90% of them singletons; the top ten hold under 20%. Sequencing used blood. These receptor sequences come from a woman between 50 and 59 years old in good health.

The V and J genes are TRBV11-2 and TRBJ2-3; D is uncertain. CDR1 SGHAT and CDR2 FQNNGV come from the germline V gene. CDR3 length equals 15 residues. V was shortened by 7 bases and J by 0 bases, with 14 bases between the two germline ends. The CDR3 loop is CASTLGHSSTDTQYF. In DNA form, the CDR3 reads TGTGCCAGCACCCTCGGGCACAGCAGCACAGATACGCAGTATTTT.

The V call is TRBV7-8, the J call TRBJ1-4; 9 bases match TRBD1. This CDR3 contains 14 residues. CDR1 and CDR2 (germline): SGHVS, FQNEAQ. Germline trimming cut 5 bases from V and 5 bases from J; bases unmatched to any gene: 3. CDR3 bases: TGTGCCAGCAGCCCCGGGACAGGGAATGAAAAACTGTTTTTT. It encodes CASSPGTGNEKLFF.

This clone came up once. The J gene is TRBJ2-3, the V gene TRBV7-8; D not certain. From germline, CDR1 is SGHVS and CDR2 FQNEAQ. The CDR3 consists of 18 residues. The V end was cut by 1 base, the J end by 3 bases, with 20 bases between. The CDR3 DNA sequence: TGTGCCAGCAGCTTAGGGGTTAGAGGTATTTTAGGAACAGATACGCAGTATTTT. Encoded protein: CASSLGVRGILGTDTQYF.

The J gene is TRBJ2-1, the V gene TRBV27; D is unresolved. Germline V gene sequence: CDR1 MNHEY, CDR2 SMNVEV (reference sequence). Trimming took 2 bases from V and 9 from J, leaving 11 bases between them. The CDR3 is 13 residues long. This CDR3 reads CASSLQGWGEQFF. The CDR3 region has the DNA TGTGCCAGCAGTTTACAAGGCTGGGGTGAGCAGTTCTTC.

CDR3 sequence (DNA): TGTGCCAGCAGCTTAGGCCCCTGGCAAGGAAACACCATATATTTT. Translation: CASSLGPWQGNTIYF. The chain carries TRBV7-2 and TRBJ1-3, with D hard to call. Trimming shortened V by 1 base and J by 4 bases, and 11 bases separated the two germline ends. The CDR3 covers 15 residues. Germline V gives CDR1 SGHTA, CDR2 FQGNSA.

CDR3 in amino acids: CASSPDRGRSYEQYV. The CDR3 DNA sequence: TGTGCCAGCAGTCCCGACAGGGGACGCTCCTACGAGCAGTACGTC. The V gene is TRBV6-5, the J gene TRBJ2-7, with 8 bases fitting TRBD1. Germline-derived CDR1 and CDR2 are MNHEY and SVGAGI. The CDR3 contains 15 residues. The ends lost 5 bases at V and 0 bases at J; junction bases unmatched: 6.

The gene calls are TRBV12-5 and TRBJ2-2; D unresolved. Germline lookup yields CDR1 LGHNT and CDR2 FRNRAP. The CDR3 extends over 13 amino acids. V was shortened by 7 bases and J by 3 bases, with 9 bases between the two germline ends. The CDR3 DNA reads as TGTGCTAGTGACAAAACCTACACCGGGGAGCTGTTTTTT. Its translation is CASDKTYTGELFF.

This clone was counted between two and nine times. The chain couples TRBV30 to TRBJ1-1; D remains unclear. The V gene's germline CDR1 is GTSNPN and CDR2 SVGIG (reference sequence). There are 14 residues in the CDR3. Trimming left V 2 bases short and J 0 bases short, with 10 bases between. The CDR3 spells CAWSNRPMNTEAFF. CDR3 DNA: TGTGCCTGGAGTAACAGACCTATGAACACTGAAGCTTTCTTT. The full variable domain, with the rest looked up from reference TRBV30 and TRBJ1-1, is SQTIHQWPATLVQPVGSPLSLECTVEGTSNPNLYWYRQAAGRGLQLLFYSVGIGQISSEVPQNLSASRPQDRQFILSSKKLLLSDSGFYLCAWSNRPMNTEAFFGQGTRLTVV.

The chain is built from TRBV10-1 and TRBJ2-2, with 9 bases identical to TRBD1. V lost 5 bases, J lost 5 bases, and 9 bases stayed unmatched. This CDR3 contains 16 residues. Germline V CDR1 and CDR2: WNHNN, SYGVQD (reference sequence). This CDR3 reads CASSPNRGPFTGELFF. In DNA, the CDR3 is TGCGCCAGCAGTCCCAACAGGGGGCCTTTTACCGGGGAGCTGTTTTTT.

DNA for the CDR3: TGTGCCAGCATCCGAAGCGGGGCGAGGAGTCGGCGAGAGCAGTACGTC. This gives the protein CASIRSGARSRREQYV. V and J are TRBV7-8 and TRBJ2-7, with 7 bases lining up with TRBD2. The CDR3 sequence is 16 residues long. Germline assignment: CDR1 SGHVS and CDR2 FQNEAQ. Trimming took 7 bases from V and 7 from J; bases not matched to a gene: 19.

This rearrangement joins TRBV27 to TRBJ2-2; D remains unclear. Trimming cost V 2 bases and J 0 bases, with 7 bases left between them. CDR1 is MNHEY, CDR2 SMNVEV, per germline (reference sequence). The CDR3 is 15 residues long. The DNA for the CDR3 is TGTGCCAGCAGTTTAGCTATAACGAACACCGGGGAGCTGTTTTTT. Its protein is CASSLAITNTGELFF.

The genes are TRBV2 and TRBJ2-5, with 9 bases fitting TRBD2. J gave up 1 base and V 1 base, and 1 base lay outside the gene matches. The CDR3 runs 15 residues. Germline lookup yields CDR1 SNHLY and CDR2 FYNNEI. In DNA form, the CDR3 reads TGTGCCAGCAGTGAAGGGACTAGCGCCCAAGAGACCCAGTACTTC. Residues: CASSEGTSAQETQYF.

The V and J genes are TRBV29-1 and TRBJ2-7, with TRBD2 identical over 8 bases. This CDR3 is 20 amino acids long. V lost 6 bases to trimming and J lost 10 bases; unmatched junction nucleotides: 35. Germline V gene data show CDR1 as SQVTM and CDR2 as ANQGSEA. The CDR3 nucleotides are TGCAGCGTCCCACGGGAGGGTATTGGGCTAGCGTGCCATTCCCCTACGTTACAGTACGTC. This translates into CSVPREGIGLACHSPTLQYV.

The V and J genes are TRBV11-2 and TRBJ2-2; D is unclear. The V end lost 2 bases, the J end lost 2 bases, and 9 bases lay between the germline ends. The CDR3 is 15 amino acids. The germline V gene has CDR1 SGHAT and CDR2 FQNNGV. The DNA for the CDR3 is TGTGCCAGCAGCTTAAGGACCGACAACACCGGGGAGCTGTTTTTT. Translated, it gives CASSLRTDNTGELFF. Full variable domain (remainder filled in from reference TRBV11-2 and TRBJ2-2): EAGVAQSPRYKIIEKRQSVAFWCNPISGHATLYWYQQILGQGPKLLIQFQNNGVVDDSQLPKDRFSAERLKGVDSTLKIQPAKLEDSAVYLCASSLRTDNTGELFFGEGSRLTVL.

This sequence joins TRBV30 and TRBJ1-1; tentative D call: TRBD1 (5 bases). Trimming cost V 7 bases and J 4 bases, with 16 bases left between them. Germline assignment: CDR1 GTSNPN and CDR2 SVGIG (reference sequence). CDR3 size: 13 residues. CDR3 sequence reads: CASTSGPGTEAFF. CDR3 in DNA: TGTGCCTCGACTTCGGGGCCGGGCACTGAAGCTTTCTTT.

This clone has a single count. This chain connects TRBV5-1 to TRBJ2-5; TRBD2 might be the D (5 bases). CDR3 length equals 16 residues. V was clipped by 2 bases and J by 7 bases, with 21 bases between them. The germline CDR1 and CDR2 sequences are SGHRS and YFSETQ. The CDR3 coding sequence is TGCGCCAGCAGCTTCCATATAACTAGGGTTAATCGGACCCAGTACTTC. Protein sequence: CASSFHITRVNRTQYF.

The chain combines TRBV9 with TRBJ1-1; D not resolved. This CDR3 has 15 residues. Trimming removed 3 bases at V and 3 bases at J, with 15 bases between. CDR1 is SGDLS, CDR2 YYNGEE, per germline. The CDR3: CASSAHDMSYTEAFF. The CDR3 DNA reads TGTGCCAGCAGCGCCCACGATATGTCCTACACTGAAGCTTTCTTT.

The rearrangement links TRBV19 to TRBJ1-1; the match to TRBD1 covers 7 bases. Trimming cost V 5 bases and J 1 base; bases outside gene matches: 10. The CDR3 length is 16 residues. Germline V CDR1 and CDR2: LNHDA, SQIVND (reference sequence). For the CDR3, the DNA is TGTGCCAGTAGTTTTTACAGGGGCCGCCCGAACACTGAAGCTTTCTTT. Translated: CASSFYRGRPNTEAFF.